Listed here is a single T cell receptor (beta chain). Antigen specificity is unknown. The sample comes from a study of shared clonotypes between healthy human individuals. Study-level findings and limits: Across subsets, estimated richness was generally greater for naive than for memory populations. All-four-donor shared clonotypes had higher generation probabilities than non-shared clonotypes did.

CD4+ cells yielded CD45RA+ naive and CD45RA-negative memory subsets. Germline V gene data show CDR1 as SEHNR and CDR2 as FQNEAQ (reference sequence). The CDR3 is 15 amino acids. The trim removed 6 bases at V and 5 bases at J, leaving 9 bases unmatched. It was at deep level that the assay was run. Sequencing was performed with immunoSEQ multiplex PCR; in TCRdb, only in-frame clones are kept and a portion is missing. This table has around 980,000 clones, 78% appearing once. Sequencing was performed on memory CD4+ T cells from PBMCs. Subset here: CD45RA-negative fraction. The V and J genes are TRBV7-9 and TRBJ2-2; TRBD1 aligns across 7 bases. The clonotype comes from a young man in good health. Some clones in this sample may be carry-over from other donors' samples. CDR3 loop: CASRPRGHGTGELFF. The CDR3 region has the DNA TGTGCCAGCAGGCCTAGGGGGCACGGAACCGGGGAGCTGTTTTTT.